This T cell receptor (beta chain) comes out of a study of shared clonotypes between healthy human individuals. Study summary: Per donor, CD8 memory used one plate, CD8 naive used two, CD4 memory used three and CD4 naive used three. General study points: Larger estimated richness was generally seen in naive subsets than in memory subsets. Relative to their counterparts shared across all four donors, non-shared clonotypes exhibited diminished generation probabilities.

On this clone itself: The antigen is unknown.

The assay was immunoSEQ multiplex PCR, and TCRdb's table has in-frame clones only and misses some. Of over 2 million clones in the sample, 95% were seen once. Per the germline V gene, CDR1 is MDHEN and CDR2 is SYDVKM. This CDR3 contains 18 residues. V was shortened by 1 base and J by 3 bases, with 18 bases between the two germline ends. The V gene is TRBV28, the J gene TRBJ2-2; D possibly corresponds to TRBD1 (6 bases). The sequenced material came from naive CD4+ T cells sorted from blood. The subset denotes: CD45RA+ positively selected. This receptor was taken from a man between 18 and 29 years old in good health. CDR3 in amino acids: CASSLSQGRVSYTGELFF. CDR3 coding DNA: TGTGCCAGCAGTTTATCCCAGGGGCGGGTTTCCTACACCGGGGAGCTGTTTTTT.